Following are 21 T cell receptor beta chains from one sample sequenced in a study of sequential checkpoint blockade in melanoma. Clones were sequenced by immunoSEQ multiplex PCR, and TCRdb holds only the in-frame ones, with some missing. Here the sample spans about 9,600 clones, under 30% being singletons. The treatment: randomized to nivolumab then ipilimumab (arm A) or the reverse (arm B). The material sequenced was tumor tissue (inferred from file names), taken from a patient given nivolumab and ipilimumab in sequence. Receptors were obtained from a human donor with melanoma.

The chain carries TRBV5-1 and TRBJ2-5; TRBD2 matches at 7 bases. The length of the CDR3 is 15 residues. V lost 5 bases to trimming and J lost 1 base; unmatched junction nucleotides: 8. Germline CDR1 reads SGHRS; CDR2 reads YFSETQ. CDR3 protein: CASSSTSGGQETQYF. For the CDR3, the DNA is TGCGCCAGCAGTTCCACTTCGGGAGGCCAAGAGACCCAGTACTTC.

This clone was counted a single time. The chain is built from TRBV5-1 and TRBJ2-2, with D possibly being TRBD1 (5 bases). The germline V and J ends were trimmed by 0 bases and 1 base, with 13 bases remaining between them. Germline-derived CDR1 and CDR2 are SGHRS and YFSETQ. This CDR3 comprises 17 residues. The CDR3 is CASSLGFSRGNTGELFF. In DNA form, the CDR3 reads TGCGCCAGCAGCTTGGGGTTCTCAAGGGGGAACACCGGGGAGCTGTTTTTT.

The CDR3 region has the DNA TGTGCCAGCTCGGGCTGGGAGAGCGGAAACACCATATATTTT. It codes for CASSGWESGNTIYF. The chain employs TRBV18 and TRBJ1-3; D is undetermined. The CDR3 length is 14 residues. Trimming left V 6 bases short and J 4 bases short, with 13 bases between. Germline V gene lookup returns CDR1 KGHSH and CDR2 LQKENI.

This clone was recorded a few times. This chain connects TRBV2 to TRBJ2-1; D uncertain. Trimming removed 6 bases from V and 4 bases from J, with 19 bases in between. The CDR3 runs 16 residues. Per the germline V gene, CDR1 is SNHLY and CDR2 is FYNNEI. The CDR3 here is CASSPGPDPPYNEQFF. The CDR3 DNA reads TGTGCCAGCAGCCCTGGTCCGGACCCCCCGTACAATGAGCAGTTCTTC.

This clone was detected a few times. The chain uses TRBV11-3 and TRBJ2-1; D is perhaps TRBD2 (6 bases). Trimming took 5 bases from V and 10 from J, leaving 27 bases between them. The CDR3 is made up of 17 amino acids. Germline-derived CDR1 and CDR2 are SGHNT and YENEEA. In DNA form, the CDR3 reads TGTGCCAGCAGCCCACGCCAGCAAGCGGGCCAGACAAGGGAGCAGTTCTTC. It encodes CASSPRQQAGQTREQFF.

This clone has a handful of counts. The gene calls are TRBV5-1 and TRBJ1-4; D uncertain. V lost 4 bases and J lost 0, with 13 bases in between. Germline lookup yields CDR1 SGHRS and CDR2 YFSETQ. There are 16 residues in the CDR3. Written as DNA, the CDR3 is TGCGCCAGCAGCGCCGGTTCTTATGCAACTAATGAAAAACTGTTTTTT. Translating gives CASSAGSYATNEKLFF. Using reference TRBV5-1 and TRBJ1-4 for the parts outside the CDR3, the full variable domain is KAGVTQTPRYLIKTRGQQVTLSCSPISGHRSVSWYQQTPGQGLQFLFEYFSETQRNKGNFPGRFSGRQFSNSRSEMNVSTLELGDSALYLCASSAGSYATNEKLFFGSGTQLSVL.

This clone was seen many times. This chain links TRBV11-3 with TRBJ2-5; 8 nucleotides line up with TRBD2. J lost 4 bases, V lost 5 bases, and 9 bases had no gene match. The germline V gene has CDR1 SGHNT and CDR2 YENEEA. CDR3 size: 15 residues. CDR3 in DNA: TGTGCCAGCAGCCGAGGGAGCGGGAGTGGAGAGACCCAGTACTTC. Translation: CASSRGSGSGETQYF.

By share of the sample, this clone is medium-sized. The chain carries TRBV11-3 and TRBJ2-1, with TRBD2 matching 12 bases. Germline trimming cut 3 bases from V and 2 bases from J; bases unmatched to any gene: 14. The CDR3 loop spans 20 amino acids. Germline CDR1 reads SGHNT; CDR2 reads YENEEA. The chain's CDR3 is CASSLDKGLAGIWTYNEQFF. DNA for the CDR3: TGTGCCAGCAGCTTGGATAAGGGACTAGCGGGCATCTGGACCTACAATGAGCAGTTCTTC. Full variable domain (outside the CDR3, taken from reference TRBV11-3 and TRBJ2-1): EAGVVQSPRYKIIEKKQPVAFWCNPISGHNTLYWYLQNLGQGPELLIRYENEEAVDDSQLPKDRFSAERLKGVDSTLKIQPAELGDSAVYLCASSLDKGLAGIWTYNEQFFGPGTRLTVL.

The sample holds many counts of this clone. The J gene is TRBJ1-2, the V gene TRBV6-8, with 9 nucleotides matching TRBD1. Trimming took 6 bases from V and 4 from J; bases not matched to a gene: 9. The CDR3 consists of 15 residues. Germline loops: CDR1 MNHGY, CDR2 SAAAGT. CDR3 nucleotide sequence: TGTGCCAGCAGACTAAATCTGGACAGGGGCTATGGCTACACCTTC. Protein sequence: CASRLNLDRGYGYTF.

The CDR3 is CATSRDPTPSGHRQPQHF. Here the CDR3 DNA reads TGTGCCACCAGCAGAGATCCCACCCCTTCAGGGCATCGTCAGCCCCAGCATTTT. The rearrangement links TRBV15 to TRBJ1-5; D is perhaps TRBD1 (5 bases). CDR3 length: 18 amino acids. Trimming took off 0 bases at V and 6 bases at J, with 21 bases between the two ends. Germline V lookup: CDR1 LNHNV, CDR2 YYDKDF (reference sequence).

This chain links TRBV19 with TRBJ2-7, with TRBD1 identical over 7 bases. V shed 5 bases and J 2 bases; nucleotides not matched to a gene: 9. Germline V gene data show CDR1 as LNHDA and CDR2 as SQIVND (reference sequence). CDR3 length: 15 residues. This CDR3 is CASSVSGTATYEQYF. The CDR3 DNA reads as TGTGCCAGTAGTGTCTCCGGGACAGCGACCTACGAGCAGTACTTC. Filled out from reference TRBV19 and TRBJ2-7, the complete variable domain reads DGGITQSPKYLFRKEGQNVTLSCEQNLNHDAMYWYRQDPGQGLRLIYYSQIVNDFQKGDIAEGYSVSREKKESFPLTVTSAQKNPTAFYLCASSVSGTATYEQYFGPGTRLTVT.

V is TRBV10-2 and J is TRBJ1-5, with 7 bases identical to TRBD1. The germline CDR1 and CDR2 sequences are WSHSY and SAAADI. Germline trimming cut 8 bases from V and 0 bases from J; bases unmatched to any gene: 7. This CDR3 is built from 15 residues. For the CDR3, the DNA is TGCGCCAGCGGGGGACAGACTTATAGCAATCAGCCCCAGCATTTT. Its translation: CASGGQTYSNQPQHF.

This rearrangement joins TRBV6-8 to TRBJ2-7; 13 bases line up with TRBD2. Unmatched junction bases numbered 3, after V lost 0 bases and J lost 4 bases. The CDR3 loop spans 16 amino acids. Looked up from germline, CDR1 is MNHGY and CDR2 is SAAAGT. This CDR3 reads CASSYSRTSGRYEQYF. CDR3 coding DNA: TGTGCCAGCAGTTACTCCCGGACTAGCGGGAGATACGAGCAGTACTTC.

The chain carries TRBV5-1 and TRBJ2-5; weak D call: TRBD2 (6 bases). CDR1 SGHRS and CDR2 YFSETQ come from the germline V gene. This CDR3 region has 15 residues. V lost 0 bases and J 3 bases, leaving 12 bases between the germline ends. The CDR3 loop reads CASSLGSGPEETQYF. In DNA form, the CDR3 reads TGCGCCAGCAGCTTGGGAAGCGGGCCAGAAGAGACCCAGTACTTC.

V and J are TRBV5-1 and TRBJ1-2; 7 bases agree with TRBD1. Germline V lookup: CDR1 SGHRS, CDR2 YFSETQ. V lost 4 bases to trimming and J lost 4 bases; unmatched junction nucleotides: 7. The CDR3 totals 14 residues. The CDR3 bases are TGCGCCAGCAGCAGAGACAGGGACACCTATGGCTACACCTTC. The encoded protein is CASSRDRDTYGYTF.

This clone was observed a few times. The chain is built from TRBV6-8 and TRBJ1-5; D is perhaps TRBD1 (5 bases). Trimming took 3 bases from V and 2 from J, leaving 8 bases between them. The CDR3 sequence is 14 residues long. Germline CDR1 is MNHGY and CDR2 is SAAAGT. In DNA, the CDR3 is TGTGCCAGCAGTTATGGGGACGGCAATCAGCCCCAGCATTTT. Its translation: CASSYGDGNQPQHF.

This rearrangement joins TRBV10-1 to TRBJ2-1, with 8 bases aligning to TRBD1. The CDR3 is 17 residues long. Germline assignment: CDR1 WNHNN and CDR2 SYGVQD (reference sequence). V lost 1 base and J lost 2; bases outside the gene matches: 7. The CDR3 reads CASSELAGTGTYNEQFF. The CDR3 region has the DNA TGCGCCAGCAGTGAGTTGGCCGGGACAGGTACCTACAATGAGCAGTTCTTC.

In nucleotides, the CDR3 is TGTGCCAGCAGTTACTCGGGACCCGAGGGACTAGTATCGGATGAGCAGTTCTTC. Translated, it gives CASSYSGPEGLVSDEQFF. This chain joins TRBV6-8 and TRBJ2-1, with TRBD2 matching over 8 bases. CDR3 length equals 18 residues. CDR1 and CDR2 from the germline V gene are MNHGY and SAAAGT. V was pared by 0 bases and J by 8 bases, with 15 bases of the junction left unmatched.

This clone was seen only once. This sequence joins TRBV19 and TRBJ2-1, with 7 bases aligning to TRBD2. Per germline, CDR1 LNHDA and CDR2 SQIVND (reference sequence). The CDR3 runs to 15 residues. Trimming cost V 4 bases and J 0 bases; bases outside gene matches: 3. The CDR3 sequence is CASSRGGGSYNEQFF. The CDR3 coding sequence is TGTGCCAGTAGTAGGGGCGGGGGCTCCTACAATGAGCAGTTCTTC.

The chain couples TRBV5-1 to TRBJ2-5, with 8 bases matching TRBD1. CDR3 length: 14 residues. Per germline, CDR1 SGHRS and CDR2 YFSETQ. With 3 bases clipped from V and 5 bases from J, the junction kept 6 bases outside the gene matches. The CDR3: CASSSSTGEETQYF. The CDR3 region has the DNA TGCGCCAGCAGCTCTTCGACAGGGGAGGAGACCCAGTACTTC.

This chain uses TRBV11-3 with TRBJ1-1; D perhaps matches TRBD1 (5 bases). Germline CDR1 reads SGHNT; CDR2 reads YENEEA. This CDR3 has 15 amino acids. The ends were cut back, 2 bases at V and 3 bases at J, with 13 bases in the middle. The CDR3 bases are TGTGCCAGCAGCTTAACCTTCCGAGGGGACACTGAAGCTTTCTTT. This encodes CASSLTFRGDTEAFF.